Listed here are 6 T cell receptor beta chains from one sample, sequenced in a study of beta chain features in type 1 diabetes. Sequencing targeted expressed TCRB transcripts, as all isolated RNA had been reverse transcribed. Sequencing was performed with immunoSEQ multiplex PCR; in TCRdb, only in-frame clones are kept and a portion is missing. This sample carries about 330,000 clones, 11% of them seen once, and the ten largest clones take about 0.014%. The sample consisted of naive CD4+ T cells from blood. Receptor source: a woman in her 30s in good health.

The chain employs TRBV9 and TRBJ2-2, with TRBD1 as a possible D gene (5 bases). Germline CDR1 is SGDLS and CDR2 is YYNGEE. V dropped 0 bases and J dropped 0 bases, with 9 bases sitting between them. The CDR3 runs to 16 residues. In nucleotides, the CDR3 is TGTGCCAGCAGCGTAGGTTTAGGGGCGAACACCGGGGAGCTGTTTTTT. Its translation is CASSVGLGANTGELFF.

This clone was seen a single time. The chain combines TRBV6-5 with TRBJ2-7; a weak D match, TRBD1 (5 bases). The CDR3 covers 16 residues. CDR1 is MNHEY, CDR2 SVGAGI, per germline. The germline V and J ends were trimmed by 0 bases and 0 bases, with 12 bases remaining between them. The CDR3 coding sequence is TGTGCCAGCAGTTACTCGGGGCTCCAGAGCTCCTACGAGCAGTACTTC. This gives the protein CASSYSGLQSSYEQYF.

The V and J genes are TRBV15 and TRBJ2-7, with 7 bases lining up with TRBD2. The trim removed 5 bases at V and 1 base at J, leaving 11 bases unmatched. CDR1 LNHNV and CDR2 YYDKDF come from the germline V gene (reference sequence). The CDR3 loop spans 16 amino acids. Here the CDR3 reads CATSPGGGSGSYEQYF. In nucleotides, the CDR3 is TGTGCCACCAGCCCAGGAGGCGGGAGCGGTTCCTACGAGCAGTACTTC. The variable domain in full, with the rest retrieved from reference TRBV15 and TRBJ2-7, is DAMVIQNPRYQVTQFGKPVTLSCSQTLNHNVMYWYQQKSSQAPKLLFHYYDKDFNNEADTPDNFQSRRPNTSFCFLDIRSPGLGDTAMYLCATSPGGGSGSYEQYFGPGTRLTVT.

This clone was counted only a few times. The chain links TRBV2 to TRBJ2-3; 9 bases agree with TRBD2. The CDR3 contains 15 residues. Germline V gene sequence: CDR1 SNHLY, CDR2 FYNNEI. V lost 6 bases and J lost 0; bases outside the gene matches: 4. This chain's CDR3 is CASRKLAGSTDTQYF. The CDR3 DNA follows: TGTGCCAGCAGAAAGCTAGCGGGAAGCACAGATACGCAGTATTTT.

This rearrangement joins TRBV5-4 to TRBJ2-1; 10 nucleotides align to TRBD2. The CDR3 loop spans 16 amino acids. The V segment lost 0 bases and the J segment 3 bases; nucleotides outside the gene matches: 3. The germline V gene has CDR1 SGHNT and CDR2 YYREEE (reference sequence). The CDR3 region is CASSLGTSGFYNEQFF. The CDR3 DNA reads TGTGCCAGCAGCTTGGGGACTAGCGGCTTCTACAATGAGCAGTTCTTC.

This clone has just a few counts. V is TRBV5-1 and J is TRBJ2-1, with TRBD2 identical over 8 bases. The length of the CDR3 is 15 residues. Germline trimming cut 5 bases from V and 4 bases from J; bases unmatched to any gene: 8. Germline CDR1 and CDR2: SGHRS and YFSETQ. CDR3 loop: CASRSGSGRYNEQFF. CDR3 nucleotide sequence: TGCGCCAGCAGATCGGGAAGCGGGAGATACAATGAGCAGTTCTTC. Based on the CDR3 plus reference TRBV5-1 and TRBJ2-1, the full variable domain is KAGVTQTPRYLIKTRGQQVTLSCSPISGHRSVSWYQQTPGQGLQFLFEYFSETQRNKGNFPGRFSGRQFSNSRSEMNVSTLELGDSALYLCASRSGSGRYNEQFFGPGTRLTVL.